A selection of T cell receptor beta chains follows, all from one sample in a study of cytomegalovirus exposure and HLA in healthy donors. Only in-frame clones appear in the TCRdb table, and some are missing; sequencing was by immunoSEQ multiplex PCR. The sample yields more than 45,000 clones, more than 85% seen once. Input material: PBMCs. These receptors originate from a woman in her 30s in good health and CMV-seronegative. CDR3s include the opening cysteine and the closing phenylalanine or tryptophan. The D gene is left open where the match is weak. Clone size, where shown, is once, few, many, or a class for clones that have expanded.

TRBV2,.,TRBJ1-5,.,TGTGCCAGCAGCTTAACGGGACAACCGTATAGCAATCAGCCCCAGCATTTT,CASSLTGQPYSNQPQHF
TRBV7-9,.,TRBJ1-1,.,TGTGCCAGCACCGAGGGAAATCGGGGTACGAACACTGAAGCTTTCTTT,CASTEGNRGTNTEAFF
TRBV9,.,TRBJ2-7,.,TGTGCCAGCAGCCCCGAGTCCGCGGGTTGGGGATCCGAGCAGTACTTC,CASSPESAGWGSEQYF
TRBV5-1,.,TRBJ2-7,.,TGCGCCAGCAGCGAGGACTTGTCCTACGAGCAGTACTTC,CASSEDLSYEQYF
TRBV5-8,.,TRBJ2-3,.,TGTGCCAGCAGCTTGGCTTATTTCCCCCAGTATTTT,CASSLAYFPQYF
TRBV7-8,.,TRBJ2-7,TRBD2,TGTGCCAGCAGCCGCATAGCGGGAACGGTGCCCTACGAGCAGTACTTC,CASSRIAGTVPYEQYF
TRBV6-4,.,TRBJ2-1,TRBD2,TGTGCCAGCAGTGACCCCGGGACTAGCGGATTCTCCTACAATGAGCAGTTCTTC,CASSDPGTSGFSYNEQFF
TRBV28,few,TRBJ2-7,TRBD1,TGTGCCAGCAGACCGGGACAGGGAGGTTACGAGCAGTACTTC,CASRPGQGGYEQYF
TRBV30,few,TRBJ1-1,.,TGTGCCTGGAGTGGCTGGAGATCTGAAGCTTTCTTT,CAWSGWRSEAFF
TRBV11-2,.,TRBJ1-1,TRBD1,TGTGCCAGCAGCCCGCGACAGGGGTCCTTCACTGAAGCTTTCTTT,CASSPRQGSFTEAFF
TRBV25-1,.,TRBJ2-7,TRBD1,TGTGCCAGCACCCCAGAAACCGGGACAGGGTCGTACGAGCAGTACTTC,CASTPETGTGSYEQYF
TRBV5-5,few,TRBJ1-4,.,TGTGCCAGCAGCTTGGTGGGCAGTCCACTTAATGAAAAACTGTTTTTT,CASSLVGSPLNEKLFF
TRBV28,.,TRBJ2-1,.,TGTGCCAGCAGTTTACCGGGGCTAGCGACCAATGAGCAGTTCTTC,CASSLPGLATNEQFF
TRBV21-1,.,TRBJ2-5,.,TGTGTAAGCAGTCACCTCTACGAACAAGAGACCCAGTACTTC,CVSSHLYEQETQYF
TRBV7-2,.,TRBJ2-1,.,TGTGCCAGCAGCTTAGACAGGGTCGTTTCGAATGAGCAGTTCTTC,CASSLDRVVSNEQFF
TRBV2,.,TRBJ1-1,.,TGTGCCAGCAGTTTCGGCACGGAGGGAACTGAAGCTTTCTTT,CASSFGTEGTEAFF
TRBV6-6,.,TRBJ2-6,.,TGTGCCAGCGCAAGCACCTCTGGGGCCAACGTCCTGACTTTC,CASASTSGANVLTF
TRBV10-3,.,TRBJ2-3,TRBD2,TGTGCCATCACCACGACTAGCGGGAACCAAGATACGCAGTATTTT,CAITTTSGNQDTQYF
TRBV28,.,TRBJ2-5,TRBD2,TGTGCCAGCAGTTTAGGCTTGGCGGGAGTGGGAGAGACCCAGTACTTC,CASSLGLAGVGETQYF
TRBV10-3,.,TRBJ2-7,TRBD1,TGTGCCATTGAAGGACAGGGAGAGCAGTACTTC,CAIEGQGEQYF
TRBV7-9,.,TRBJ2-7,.,TGTGCCAGCAGCTTAGGACAGCCTCTGTTCGAGCAGTACTTC,CASSLGQPLFEQYF
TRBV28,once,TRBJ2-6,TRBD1,TGTGCCAGCAGTCTAACCGCTGAGGGGGCGGATGGGGCCAACGTCCTGACTTTC,CASSLTAEGADGANVLTF
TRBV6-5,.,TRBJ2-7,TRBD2,TGTGCCAGCAGTTACTCGGGGCCTAGCGGGAGCAGTGAGCAGTACTTC,CASSYSGPSGSSEQYF
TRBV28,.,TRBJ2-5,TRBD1,TGTGCCAGCCTACAGGGGACGGAGACCCAGTACTTC,CASLQGTETQYF
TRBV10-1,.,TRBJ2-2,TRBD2,TGCGCCAGCAGATCAATAATGAAATCTAACGGGACTAGCTTTACGGGTAACACCGGGGAGCTGTTTTTT,CASRSIMKSNGTSFTGNTGELFF
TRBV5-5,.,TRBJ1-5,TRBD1,TGTGCCAGCAGCAGGACGGGACAGGGCGAGCAGCCCCAGCATTTT,CASSRTGQGEQPQHF
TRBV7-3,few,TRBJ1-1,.,TGTGCCAGCAGCTTGGGGGGGCTGGACACTGAAGCTTTCTTT,CASSLGGLDTEAFF
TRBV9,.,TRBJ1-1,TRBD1,TGTGCCAGCAGCGTAGGCCCAGGGGGCACTGAAGCTTTCTTT,CASSVGPGGTEAFF
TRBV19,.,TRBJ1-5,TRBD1,TGTGCCAGTAGTTTCGGACAGGGGGGATCTTGGCAGCCCCAGCATTTT,CASSFGQGGSWQPQHF
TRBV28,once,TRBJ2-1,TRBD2,TGTGCCAGCAGTTTTTCTAGCGGAGGCTACAATGAGCAGTTCTTC,CASSFSSGGYNEQFF
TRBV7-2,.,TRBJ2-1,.,TGTGCCAGCAGCTTAGAAACTTTGACTCAGCGGTTCTTC,CASSLETLTQRFF
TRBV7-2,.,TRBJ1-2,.,TGTGCCAGCACCCGAGTGGCGGGGGAAGGCGGCTACACCTTC,CASTRVAGEGGYTF
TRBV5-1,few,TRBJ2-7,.,TGCGCCAGCAGCTTGGATATCGCCTACGAGCAGTACTTC,CASSLDIAYEQYF
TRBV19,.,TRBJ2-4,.,TGTGCCAGTAGTATTGTTCTAGCCAAAAACATTCAGTACTTC,CASSIVLAKNIQYF
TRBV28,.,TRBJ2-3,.,TGTGCCAGCAGTTTTCGGATTCGGGTACAAGGCACAGATACGCAGTATTTT,CASSFRIRVQGTDTQYF
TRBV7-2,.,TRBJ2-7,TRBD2,TGTGCCAGCAGCTTAGACGGTTCGGCGGGAGGCTTTTCCTACGAGCAGTACTTC,CASSLDGSAGGFSYEQYF
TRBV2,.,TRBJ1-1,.,TGTGCCAGCAAGTCTGCGGGGAAAGCTTTCTTT,CASKSAGKAFF
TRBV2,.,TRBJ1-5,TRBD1,TGTGCCAGCAGTGAGGGGACAGTCCGAGAAAATCAGCCCCAGCATTTT,CASSEGTVRENQPQHF
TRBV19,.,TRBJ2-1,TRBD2,TGTGCCAGTAGCCGACTGACAGGGGGACTAGCGGGGCCCTACAATGAGCAGTTCTTC,CASSRLTGGLAGPYNEQFF
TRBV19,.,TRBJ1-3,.,TGTGCCAGTAGTACCGGAGTCAGCTCTGGAAACACCATATATTTT,CASSTGVSSGNTIYF
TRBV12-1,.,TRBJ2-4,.,TGTGCCAGCAGCCCAAGGCTAGGGGCGTTGGCCAAAAACATTCAGTACTTC,CASSPRLGALAKNIQYF
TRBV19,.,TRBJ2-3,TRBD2,TGTGCCAGCTCGACTAGCGCGACCACAGATACGCAGTATTTT,CASSTSATTDTQYF
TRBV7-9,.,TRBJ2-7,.,TGTGCCAGCAGCTTAGATTCTGGGACAAGCTACGAGCAGTACTTC,CASSLDSGTSYEQYF
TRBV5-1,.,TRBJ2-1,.,TGCGCCAGCAGCTACGGATCCGGGAATAGAGAAAATGAGCAGTTCTTC,CASSYGSGNRENEQFF
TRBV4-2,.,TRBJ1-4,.,TGTGCCAGCAGCCAAGATACCCCCCCGTCCAGGCTGTTTTTT,CASSQDTPPSRLFF
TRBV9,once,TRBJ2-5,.,TGTGCCAGCAGCGGCGGTTGGGTACCACAAGAGACCCAGTACTTC,CASSGGWVPQETQYF
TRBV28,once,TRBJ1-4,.,TGTGCCAGCATAGGTATACAGATTAATGAAAAACTGTTTTTT,CASIGIQINEKLFF
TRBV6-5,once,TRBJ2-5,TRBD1,TGTGCCAGCACCGACACAGGGGTGGAGACCCAGTACTTC,CASTDTGVETQYF
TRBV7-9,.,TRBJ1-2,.,TGTGCCAGCAGCTTAGGGTCGGGAGCAGACTATGGCTACACCTTC,CASSLGSGADYGYTF
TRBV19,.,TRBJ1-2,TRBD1,TGTGCCAGTAGTCTTGCCTTGAACAGGGGCGATGGCTACACCTTC,CASSLALNRGDGYTF
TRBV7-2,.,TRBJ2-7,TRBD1,TGTGCCAGCAGCTTAGAATGGGACAGGAGCTACGAGCAGTACTTC,CASSLEWDRSYEQYF